This entry concerns a single T cell receptor (beta chain). These data come from a study of blood T cell repertoires in COVID-19. Study-wide background: COVID-19 samples from acute and convalescent phases originated in the United States, Italy and Spain. PBMCs, B-cell-depleted T cells, or T cells provided the cDNA or gDNA that made up the material.

Per the original data handling: Amplification from reference gene primers served as the basis for estimated nucleated cell counts. Generated by immunoSEQ multiplex PCR, the TCRdb table keeps only in-frame clones and is missing some. V and J calls and clone size follow that table, whereas D and trimming were derived from the DNA. This sample has approximately 220,000 clones, with approximately 83% found just once. The sequenced sample was peripheral blood. This clonotype was obtained from a man aged 40-55 years with acute or convalescent COVID-19.

CDR3 sequence (DNA): TGCGCCAGCAGCCTAAAACCCTCCGGGACAGGAGGCACAGATACGCAGTATTTT. It yields the protein CASSLKPSGTGGTDTQYF. V gene TRBV5-1 combines with J gene TRBJ2-3; 8 bases are a match to TRBD1. The CDR3 consists of 18 residues. The ends lost 4 bases at V and 1 base at J; junction bases unmatched: 14. The germline CDR1 and CDR2 sequences are SGHRS and YFSETQ.